This T cell receptor beta chain was documented in a study of T cell responses to AZD1222 COVID-19 vaccine. Background on the study: Pooling covered second doses at about 4 or about 12 weeks.

Whole-study findings and limits: Spike regions recognized by vaccine-associated CD4 TCRs spanned the protein, led by 160-218 and 743-854. Epitopes outside B.1.351 and B.1.1.7 mutated regions reportedly drew nearly half of spike TCRs. Clonal diversity may have been underestimated in mostly white British donors.

Points on this clone: Antigen unknown.

V was cut by 2 bases and J by 0 bases, with 11 bases left in between. CDR3 length: 15 residues. Germline CDR1 is MNHEY and CDR2 is SVGEGT. Assay: immunoSEQ multiplex PCR; the TCRdb copy retains only in-frame clones and omits some. The sample yields roughly 50,000 clones, about 89% seen once. The chain joins TRBV6-2 or TRBV6-3 to TRBJ2-7; D gene uncertain. The sequence derives from an adult in good health. The sample here was peripheral blood, taken on day 0 of AZD1222 vaccination. CDR3: CASSYSHPSSYEQYF. CDR3 sequence (DNA): TGTGCCAGCAGTTACAGTCACCCGAGCTCCTACGAGCAGTACTTC.